The 27 T cell receptor beta chains in this list originate from one sample, sequenced in a study of T cells in Graves' hyperthyroidism and ophthalmopathy (dated by TCRdb to between 2018 and 2021). Libraries came from multiplex PCR. TCRdb lists the instrument as Illumina HiSeq 2000. Amplification of TCR beta CDR3 regions was carried out from RNA transcripts. The first round of RT-PCR for the TCR CDR3 was performed with the HTBI primer set and the Qiagen OneStep RT-PCR kit. Clones were called with MiXCR by TCRdb after fastp trimmed the public reads at Q25, and only in-frame beta chains were retained. Entries that share a CDR3 protein sequence are merged under the most common genes and DNA. This sample lists 650,000 to 750,000 distinct CDR3 sequences; 12% to 15% were detected once. The top ten clonotypes cover roughly 10% of the sample. Sequencing used blood. All receptors come from a woman aged 18-30 years with Graves' hyperthyroidism.

This clonotype was observed once. The rearrangement links TRBV10-3 to TRBJ2-1; 9 bases are shared with TRBD2. CDR3 size: 17 residues. V lost 0 bases, J lost 9 bases, and 12 bases stayed unmatched. CDR1 is ENHRY and CDR2 is SYGVKD in the germline V gene. The CDR3 sequence: CAISESPGLARTSEQFF. The DNA for the CDR3 is TGTGCCATCAGTGAGTCTCCGGGACTAGCCCGTACAAGTGAGCAGTTCTTC.

This clonotype was recorded many times. This chain joins TRBV28 and TRBJ2-3; D perhaps matches TRBD1 (5 bases). Looked up from germline, CDR1 is MDHEN and CDR2 is SYDVKM. This CDR3 is built from 14 residues. Trimming stripped 5 bases from V and 3 bases from J, with 12 bases between. Here the CDR3 reads CASSLQGLTDTQYF. CDR3 DNA sequence: TGTGCCAGCAGTCTTCAGGGATTGACAGATACGCAGTATTTT.

Ten or more counts support this clonotype. V gene TRBV6-2 or TRBV6-3 combines with J gene TRBJ2-7; D is tentatively TRBD1 or TRBD2 (5 bases each). Germline V gene sequence: CDR1 MNHEY, CDR2 SVGEGT. The CDR3 sequence is 12 residues long. Trimming left V 2 bases short and J 6 bases short, with 8 bases between. The CDR3 DNA reads TGTGCCAGCAGTTACGGGGGTGGCGAGCAGTACTTC. Translation: CASSYGGGEQYF.

At least ten counts were recorded for this clonotype. The V call is TRBV30, the J call TRBJ2-7, with D tentatively TRBD2 (5 bases). The length of the CDR3 is 14 residues. Deletions cut 0 bases from V and 0 bases from J, with 9 bases between. In germline, CDR1 is GTSNPN, CDR2 SVGIG (reference sequence). CDR3 nucleotides: TGTGCCTGGAGTGTAGCGGAAAGCTCCTACGAGCAGTACTTC. Protein sequence: CAWSVAESSYEQYF.

The CDR3 nucleotides are TGTGCCAGCAGCCCACAGGGGACCTGGGAGACCCAGTACTTC. It translates to CASSPQGTWETQYF. The rearrangement uses TRBV7-6 and TRBJ2-5; 7 bases match TRBD1. V shed 5 bases and J 5 bases; nucleotides not matched to a gene: 8. Per germline, CDR1 SGHVS and CDR2 FNYEAQ. This CDR3 has 14 residues.

In its sample, this clonotype was seen a few times. J is TRBJ2-2 and V is TRBV7-9; D is possibly TRBD2 (6 bases). V was cut by 7 bases and J by 7 bases, with 16 bases left in between. The CDR3 is 14 residues long. Per germline, CDR1 SEHNR and CDR2 FQNEAQ (reference sequence). The CDR3 nucleotides read TGTGCCAGCACCTGGGGGGACGTTGGCGGGGAGCTGTTTTTT. It encodes CASTWGDVGGELFF.

This clonotype has more than one count but fewer than ten. V is TRBV7-8 and J is TRBJ2-3; D is uncertain. The germline V gene encodes CDR1 SGHVS and CDR2 FQNEAQ. The CDR3 totals 13 residues. The ends were cut back, 8 bases at V and 6 bases at J, with 15 bases in the middle. CDR3 in DNA: TGTGCCAGCCGTTTCATCACCTTTGATACGCAGTATTTT. Residues: CASRFITFDTQYF.

This clonotype has at least ten counts. The V gene is TRBV5-1, the J gene TRBJ2-7; 9 nucleotides match TRBD1. The V and J ends lost 4 bases and 2 bases, in that order; junction bases with no gene match: 7. This CDR3 comprises 15 residues. CDR1 is SGHRS and CDR2 is YFSETQ in the germline V gene. The CDR3 bases are TGCGCCAGCAGCCCGTCCGGGACAGGGACCTACGAGCAGTACTTC. This gives the protein CASSPSGTGTYEQYF.

The table lists this clonotype with many counts. The chain is built from TRBV18 and TRBJ2-3; D not certain. Trimming left V 3 bases short and J 5 bases short, with 9 bases between. CDR1 KGHSH and CDR2 LQKENI come from the germline V gene. The CDR3 covers 13 residues. CDR3 loop: CASSPNWGDTQYF. CDR3 DNA: TGTGCCAGCTCACCCAACTGGGGAGATACGCAGTATTTT.

This clonotype was seen at least ten times. The chain recombines TRBV10-3 with TRBJ2-5; perhaps TRBD2 as D (5 bases). Deletions cut 4 bases from V and 5 bases from J, with 5 bases between. The CDR3 consists of 11 residues. The V gene's germline CDR1 is ENHRY and CDR2 SYGVKD. The CDR3 DNA follows: TGTGCCATCAGTGGGGAGGAGACCCAGTACTTC. As protein: CAISGEETQYF.

Ten or more counts support this clonotype. V gene TRBV11-2 combines with J gene TRBJ2-7, with 7 positions matching TRBD2. Germline-derived CDR1 and CDR2 are SGHAT and FQNNGV. This CDR3 spans 12 amino acids. V trimming: 11 bases; J trimming: 0 bases; junction bases outside the gene matches: 4. The CDR3 DNA reads as TGTGCCGTGGGGAGGGTCTCCTACGAGCAGTACTTC. Translated, it gives CAVGRVSYEQYF.

This clonotype was seen many times. The chain combines TRBV10-3 with TRBJ2-1; 8 nucleotides match TRBD2. Trimming removed 6 bases from V and 8 bases from J; junction bases left unmatched: 6. This CDR3 is built from 13 residues. Germline V gene data show CDR1 as ENHRY and CDR2 as SYGVKD. The CDR3 protein is CAISGTSNDEQFF. CDR3 coding DNA: TGTGCCATCAGCGGGACTAGTAACGATGAGCAGTTCTTC.

Here the CDR3 reads CASSKTGSGGYTF. The CDR3 DNA sequence: TGTGCCAGCAGTAAGACAGGGTCGGGTGGCTACACCTTC. The chain uses TRBV28 and TRBJ1-2; 7 bases map to TRBD1. The CDR3 loop spans 13 amino acids. Germline loops: CDR1 MDHEN, CDR2 SYDVKM. V was pared by 5 bases and J by 7 bases, with 7 bases of the junction left unmatched.

In this sample, this clonotype turned up many times. The chain has TRBV12-3 or TRBV12-4 and TRBJ1-1, with D maybe TRBD1 (5 bases). Between the trimmed V and J ends, which lost 1 base and 3 bases, there was a span of 9 bases. The CDR3 contains 14 residues. The CDR3 DNA follows: TGTGCCAGCAGTTTAGGGGGCTTCGACACTGAAGCTTTCTTT. Its protein product is CASSLGGFDTEAFF.

This clonotype turned up a few times. The chain couples TRBV6-1 to TRBJ1-2; TRBD1 matches at 10 bases. CDR3 length equals 15 residues. Germline V gives CDR1 MNHNS, CDR2 SASEGT. V dropped 3 bases and J dropped 3; count of bases not matched to a gene: 4. CDR3 DNA sequence: TGTGCCAGCAGTGATTGGGGGACAGGGGACTATGGCTACACCTTC. Residues: CASSDWGTGDYGYTF.

This clonotype was observed a handful of times. This sequence joins TRBV3-1 and TRBJ2-5; 9 bases map to TRBD1. Unmatched junction bases numbered 12, after V lost 2 bases and J lost 5 bases. The CDR3 has 17 residues. CDR1 and CDR2 from the germline V gene are LGHDT and YNNKEL (reference sequence). The CDR3 region is CASSQPGTGLDQETQYF. DNA of the CDR3: TGTGCCAGCAGCCAACCCGGGACAGGGTTAGATCAGGAGACCCAGTACTTC.

The genes are TRBV19 and TRBJ1-5; D is unresolved. The CDR3 is 16 residues long. Germline-derived CDR1 and CDR2 are LNHDA and SQIVND (reference sequence). The V end was cut by 3 bases, the J end by 3 bases, with 15 bases between. The CDR3 is CASSILFGRHNQPQHF. The CDR3 DNA reads TGTGCCAGTAGTATTCTTTTTGGACGGCACAATCAGCCCCAGCATTTT. Based on the CDR3 plus reference TRBV19 and TRBJ1-5, the full variable domain is DGGITQSPKYLFRKEGQNVTLSCEQNLNHDAMYWYRQDPGQGLRLIYYSQIVNDFQKGDIAEGYSVSREKKESFPLTVTSAQKNPTAFYLCASSILFGRHNQPQHFGDGTRLSIL.

This clonotype was observed at least ten times. This rearrangement joins TRBV6-1 to TRBJ2-5, with 7 positions matching TRBD1. The CDR3 has 16 amino acids. Germline V gives CDR1 MNHNS, CDR2 SASEGT. V lost 5 bases, J lost 2 bases, and 11 bases stayed unmatched. The CDR3 region is CASSRGTGVTQETQYF. The CDR3, as DNA: TGTGCCAGCAGTAGGGGTACAGGGGTGACGCAAGAGACCCAGTACTTC.

The V gene is TRBV9, the J gene TRBJ2-7, with a possible D match to TRBD1 (6 bases). CDR1 is SGDLS, CDR2 YYNGEE, per germline. Trimming removed 0 bases from V and 5 bases from J, with 15 bases in between. This CDR3 contains 15 residues. CDR3 nucleotides: TGTGCCAGCAGCGTAGCACAGGGCCCCTGGGACGAGCAGTACTTC. This encodes CASSVAQGPWDEQYF.

This clonotype was seen at least ten times. V and J are TRBV11-2 and TRBJ1-2; weak D call: TRBD1 (5 bases). Germline-derived CDR1 and CDR2 are SGHAT and FQNNGV. V lost 1 base and J 8 bases, leaving 17 bases between the germline ends. The CDR3 extends over 15 amino acids. The CDR3 loop reads CASSLVSWQGGGYTF. The CDR3 DNA follows: TGTGCCAGCAGCTTAGTATCCTGGCAGGGCGGCGGCTACACCTTC.

This clonotype came up a few times. The rearrangement uses TRBV19 and TRBJ2-1, with 13 bases identical to TRBD2. J lost 12 bases, V lost 4 bases, and 9 bases had no gene match. The CDR3 contains 15 residues. Germline assignment: CDR1 LNHDA and CDR2 SQIVND (reference sequence). CDR3 sequence (DNA): TGTGCCAGTAGTAATGGACTAGCGGGAGAGAAAGTGCAGTTCTTC. It codes for CASSNGLAGEKVQFF.

This clonotype appeared many times. This sequence joins TRBV2 and TRBJ1-1; D is ambiguous. V lost 5 bases and J 0 bases, leaving 7 bases between the germline ends. The germline V gene encodes CDR1 SNHLY and CDR2 FYNNEI. This CDR3 spans 13 amino acids. CDR3 DNA: TGTGCCAGCAGTCCTTATATGAACACTGAAGCTTTCTTT. Protein product: CASSPYMNTEAFF.

This clonotype showed up just a few times. The chain combines TRBV11-3 with TRBJ1-3, with D perhaps TRBD1 (6 bases). Trimming cost V 5 bases and J 0 bases, with 11 bases left between them. Germline V CDR1 and CDR2: SGHNT, YENEEA. This CDR3 is built from 15 residues. The CDR3 region is CASSRDRFSGNTIYF. CDR3 DNA sequence: TGTGCCAGCAGCCGAGACAGGTTCTCTGGAAACACCATATATTTT.

This clonotype appeared many times. This chain connects TRBV11-2 to TRBJ2-7, with 14 bases fitting TRBD2. The CDR3 spans 18 residues. Losses at the gene ends were 1 base for V and 5 bases for J; bases not matched to a gene: 10. CDR1 and CDR2 from the germline V gene are SGHAT and FQNNGV. CDR3 protein: CASSLVMGGLAGANEQYF. CDR3 in DNA: TGTGCCAGCAGCTTAGTTATGGGGGGACTAGCGGGAGCGAACGAGCAGTACTTC.

The chain joins TRBV12-3 or TRBV12-4 to TRBJ1-2; 10 bases are a match to TRBD1. The J segment lost 4 bases and the V segment lost 6 bases, leaving 8 bases of the junction unmatched. This CDR3 has 15 residues. DNA for the CDR3: TGTGCCAGCAGGGAACGGGACAGGGGCCCCTATGGCTACACCTTC. Encoded protein: CASRERDRGPYGYTF.

This clonotype was counted ten times or more. The chain couples TRBV5-1 to TRBJ1-5; 7 bases agree with TRBD1. The J segment lost 7 bases and the V segment lost 0 bases, leaving 7 bases of the junction unmatched. CDR3 length: 15 amino acids. Germline values: CDR1 SGHRS, CDR2 YFSETQ. The CDR3 coding sequence is TGCGCCAGCAGCTTGGGGGACAGCCCGGGCCAGCCCCAGCATTTT. It codes for CASSLGDSPGQPQHF.

This clonotype occurred many times. The chain is built from TRBV12-3 or TRBV12-4 and TRBJ2-7, with TRBD1 as a possible D gene (5 bases). The ends were cut back, 4 bases at V and 2 bases at J, with 15 bases in the middle. The CDR3 contains 15 residues. Written as DNA, the CDR3 is TGTGCCAGCAGTTCCCAACTCCAGGGCCCCTACGAGCAGTACTTC. This codes for CASSSQLQGPYEQYF.